The rows below give T cell receptor beta chains drawn from one sample of a study of T cell responses to AZD1222 COVID-19 vaccine. Here immunoSEQ multiplex PCR was the method, and the copy in TCRdb shows in-frame clones only, minus some. The profile covers 120,000 to 150,000 clones, with under 95% appearing a single time and 5.2% taken by the ten largest. The source was peripheral blood, collected on day 0 of AZD1222 vaccination. Receptors originate from an adult in good health. Both conserved end residues are part of each CDR3. D genes are given only for firm matches. Part of the rows lack a size; the others show once, few, many or a class for expanded clones.

clone size: -; D gene: -; V gene: TRBV7-9; J gene: TRBJ2-3; CDR3 DNA: TGTGCCAGCAGCTTAGCGGGGCGGGGCCGCTCGGATGCGCAGTATTTT; CDR3 protein: CASSLAGRGRSDAQYF
clone size: -; D gene: -; V gene: TRBV4-2; J gene: TRBJ1-3; CDR3 DNA: TGTGCCAGCAGCCAGGAAGGGGCGTCGGGAAACACCATATATTTT; CDR3 protein: CASSQEGASGNTIYF
clone size: -; D gene: -; V gene: TRBV7-9; J gene: TRBJ1-4; CDR3 DNA: TGTGCCAGCAGCTTAGGAGGGGAAAAACTGTTTTTT; CDR3 protein: CASSLGGEKLFF
clone size: -; D gene: -; V gene: TRBV12-3/TRBV12-4; J gene: TRBJ1-1; CDR3 DNA: TGTGCCAGCAGTTTCGCGGAAAACACTGAAGCTTTCTTT; CDR3 protein: CASSFAENTEAFF
clone size: -; D gene: -; V gene: TRBV9; J gene: TRBJ2-2; CDR3 DNA: TGTGCCAGCAGCGTAGGAGGGCTCAACACCGGGGAGCTGTTTTTT; CDR3 protein: CASSVGGLNTGELFF
clone size: -; D gene: -; V gene: TRBV4-3; J gene: TRBJ1-2; CDR3 DNA: TGCGCCAGCAGCCAAGATAAGTTTGGTGACGGGACCTATGGCTACACCTTC; CDR3 protein: CASSQDKFGDGTYGYTF
clone size: -; D gene: -; V gene: TRBV3-1/TRBV3-2; J gene: TRBJ1-2; CDR3 DNA: TGTGCCAGCAGCCAAGATTTGGAAGGAGCTGGCTACACCTTC; CDR3 protein: CASSQDLEGAGYTF
clone size: -; D gene: -; V gene: TRBV7-9; J gene: TRBJ2-5; CDR3 DNA: TGTGCCAGCAGCTGGGCTATAGAGACCCAGTACTTC; CDR3 protein: CASSWAIETQYF
clone size: -; D gene: -; V gene: TRBV9; J gene: TRBJ1-3; CDR3 DNA: TGTGCCAGCAGCGTTGCTAGTGCTGGAAACACCATATATTTT; CDR3 protein: CASSVASAGNTIYF
clone size: -; D gene: -; V gene: TRBV5-3; J gene: TRBJ2-7; CDR3 DNA: TGTGCCAGAAGCTTGAAGGCTGTTGATGATGGCTCCTACGAGCAGTACTTC; CDR3 protein: CARSLKAVDDGSYEQYF
clone size: -; D gene: -; V gene: TRBV3-1/TRBV3-2; J gene: TRBJ1-5; CDR3 DNA: TGTGCCAGCAGCCAAGACGGGCAGCCCCAGCATTTT; CDR3 protein: CASSQDGQPQHF
clone size: -; D gene: TRBD1; V gene: TRBV2; J gene: TRBJ1-2; CDR3 DNA: TGTGCCAGCGTTAGGGGACAGGGAAGTGGCTACACCTTC; CDR3 protein: CASVRGQGSGYTF
clone size: -; D gene: -; V gene: TRBV7-2; J gene: TRBJ2-1; CDR3 DNA: TGTGCCAGCAGCTTAATGAGGGGGGGCAATGAGCAGTTCTTC; CDR3 protein: CASSLMRGGNEQFF
clone size: -; D gene: TRBD1; V gene: TRBV18; J gene: TRBJ1-3; CDR3 DNA: TGTGCCAGCTCACCACTTCCGGGACAGGGGTCTGGAAACACCATATATTTT; CDR3 protein: CASSPLPGQGSGNTIYF
clone size: -; D gene: -; V gene: TRBV27; J gene: TRBJ2-1; CDR3 DNA: TGTGCCAGCAGTTTACGGCAGGCCTACAATGAGCAGTTCTTC; CDR3 protein: CASSLRQAYNEQFF
clone size: -; D gene: -; V gene: TRBV20-1; J gene: TRBJ1-1; CDR3 DNA: TGCAGTGCTAGTTCCTCCGGGGACACTGAAGCTTTCTTT; CDR3 protein: CSASSSGDTEAFF
clone size: few; D gene: -; V gene: TRBV5-5; J gene: TRBJ1-1; CDR3 DNA: TGTGCCAGCAAGGATGACCTGAACACTGAAGCTTTCTTT; CDR3 protein: CASKDDLNTEAFF
clone size: -; D gene: -; V gene: TRBV6-4; J gene: TRBJ2-7; CDR3 DNA: TGTGCCAGCCTCAGGGCGCAGTTTTCCTACGAGCAGTACTTC; CDR3 protein: CASLRAQFSYEQYF
clone size: once; D gene: -; V gene: TRBV6-5; J gene: TRBJ2-7; CDR3 DNA: TGTGCCAGCAGTTACCCCGACCAAAGAGAGCAGTACTTC; CDR3 protein: CASSYPDQREQYF
clone size: -; D gene: TRBD2; V gene: TRBV5-4; J gene: TRBJ2-3; CDR3 DNA: TGTGCCAGCAGCTTGGGGGCGGGGGGGCCGGCAGATACGCAGTATTTT; CDR3 protein: CASSLGAGGPADTQYF
clone size: -; D gene: -; V gene: TRBV3-1/TRBV3-2; J gene: TRBJ2-3; CDR3 DNA: TGTGCCAGCAGCCATGGAACTGCCCGGATGGGGGGAAGCACAGATACGCAGTATTTT; CDR3 protein: CASSHGTARMGGSTDTQYF
clone size: -; D gene: -; V gene: TRBV12-3/TRBV12-4; J gene: TRBJ1-2; CDR3 DNA: TGTGCCAGCACCAATACAGGGCGGGGCTACACCTTC; CDR3 protein: CASTNTGRGYTF
clone size: -; D gene: -; V gene: TRBV18; J gene: TRBJ1-4; CDR3 DNA: TGTGCCAGCTCACCCAGGGAATCCACTAATGAAAAACTGTTTTTT; CDR3 protein: CASSPRESTNEKLFF
clone size: -; D gene: -; V gene: TRBV5-5; J gene: TRBJ2-7; CDR3 DNA: TGTGCCAGCAGCTTAATTGGGGCCGTAACCTACGAGCAGTACTTC; CDR3 protein: CASSLIGAVTYEQYF
clone size: once; D gene: -; V gene: TRBV7-2; J gene: TRBJ2-3; CDR3 DNA: TGTGCCAGCAGCCCGTGGGCGGGACCCACAGATACGCAGTATTTT; CDR3 protein: CASSPWAGPTDTQYF
clone size: -; D gene: TRBD2; V gene: TRBV4-1; J gene: TRBJ2-1; CDR3 DNA: TGCGCCAGCAGCCAAGAAGCGGCTAGCGGGAGCGATGAGCAGTTCTTC; CDR3 protein: CASSQEAASGSDEQFF
clone size: -; D gene: TRBD1; V gene: TRBV4-2; J gene: TRBJ1-6; CDR3 DNA: TGTGCCAGCAGCCCGGGACAGGGGGCGCGGTCACCCCTCCACTTT; CDR3 protein: CASSPGQGARSPLHF
clone size: -; D gene: TRBD2; V gene: TRBV27; J gene: TRBJ2-7; CDR3 DNA: TGTGCCAGCAGTTTATCGGCCGGGCTAGCGGGAGACGAGCAGTACTTC; CDR3 protein: CASSLSAGLAGDEQYF
clone size: -; D gene: -; V gene: TRBV19; J gene: TRBJ2-5; CDR3 DNA: TGTGCCAGTAGTAGTTTACAAGAGACCCAGTACTTC; CDR3 protein: CASSSLQETQYF
clone size: -; D gene: -; V gene: TRBV9; J gene: TRBJ2-3; CDR3 DNA: TGTGCCAGCAGCCCTATGGACAGCCCAAGCACAGATACGCAGTATTTT; CDR3 protein: CASSPMDSPSTDTQYF
clone size: once; D gene: -; V gene: TRBV18; J gene: TRBJ1-5; CDR3 DNA: TGTGCCAGCTCACCAGGGTTGGATCAGCCCCAGCATTTT; CDR3 protein: CASSPGLDQPQHF
clone size: -; D gene: -; V gene: TRBV21-1; J gene: TRBJ1-2; CDR3 DNA: TGTGCCAGCAGCAAAGCCTTTGCAGGAGTTGATGGCTACACCTTC; CDR3 protein: CASSKAFAGVDGYTF
clone size: -; D gene: -; V gene: TRBV7-6; J gene: TRBJ1-2; CDR3 DNA: TGTGCCAGCAGCCCCACAGGGACCTATGGCTACACCTTC; CDR3 protein: CASSPTGTYGYTF
clone size: -; D gene: -; V gene: TRBV5-6; J gene: TRBJ1-4; CDR3 DNA: TGTGCCAGCAGCTTGGCGGGGGGAGGAAATGAAAAACTGTTTTTT; CDR3 protein: CASSLAGGGNEKLFF
clone size: once; D gene: -; V gene: TRBV5-6; J gene: TRBJ2-7; CDR3 DNA: TGTGCCAGCAGCTCCCTCGATTCTCCCCCCAACTACGAGCAGTACTTC; CDR3 protein: CASSSLDSPPNYEQYF
clone size: -; D gene: -; V gene: TRBV5-1; J gene: TRBJ2-3; CDR3 DNA: TGCGCCAGCAGCCCGCAGGGGCCATTGTCCCCGAAGTATTTT; CDR3 protein: CASSPQGPLSPKYF
clone size: once; D gene: -; V gene: TRBV19; J gene: TRBJ2-3; CDR3 DNA: TGTGCCAGTATGAGGCGCGGAGCGTCCACAGATACGCAGTATTTT; CDR3 protein: CASMRRGASTDTQYF
clone size: -; D gene: -; V gene: TRBV7-2; J gene: TRBJ1-5; CDR3 DNA: TGTGCCAGCAGCTCCCAAGGGGGGATCAATCAGCCCCAGCATTTT; CDR3 protein: CASSSQGGINQPQHF
clone size: once; D gene: -; V gene: TRBV6-2/TRBV6-3; J gene: TRBJ1-5; CDR3 DNA: TGTGCCAGCAGTCAGGGGACGGGTTATAGCAATCAGCCCCAGCATTTT; CDR3 protein: CASSQGTGYSNQPQHF
clone size: -; D gene: -; V gene: TRBV4-2; J gene: TRBJ1-4; CDR3 DNA: TGTGCCAGCAGCCAGTCGGGGGTGGGTGAAAAACTGTTTTTT; CDR3 protein: CASSQSGVGEKLFF
clone size: -; D gene: -; V gene: TRBV5-1; J gene: TRBJ2-5; CDR3 DNA: TGCGCCAGCAGCTTGACAGCGGGGACCCAGTACTTC; CDR3 protein: CASSLTAGTQYF
clone size: -; D gene: -; V gene: TRBV7-8; J gene: TRBJ2-7; CDR3 DNA: TGTGCCAGCAGCCCTTTGGCCGTCAGGGCCCACTACGAGCAGTACTTC; CDR3 protein: CASSPLAVRAHYEQYF
clone size: -; D gene: TRBD1; V gene: TRBV6-2/TRBV6-3; J gene: TRBJ1-5; CDR3 DNA: TGTGCCAGCAGTTACTCGGGGACAGGTCGGGAGCAGCCCCAGCATTTT; CDR3 protein: CASSYSGTGREQPQHF
clone size: once; D gene: -; V gene: TRBV6-5; J gene: TRBJ1-1; CDR3 DNA: TGTGCCAGCAGTTACTCCCGTCAGGGAGAAGCTTTCTTT; CDR3 protein: CASSYSRQGEAFF
clone size: -; D gene: TRBD1; V gene: TRBV9; J gene: TRBJ1-2; CDR3 DNA: TGTGCCAGCAGCGAGGGGACAGGGGCCTATGGCTACACCTTC; CDR3 protein: CASSEGTGAYGYTF
clone size: -; D gene: TRBD1; V gene: TRBV19; J gene: TRBJ1-5; CDR3 DNA: TGTGCCAGTAGAAGGGACAGGGGCCTCCTTTATAGCAATCAGCCCCAGCATTTT; CDR3 protein: CASRRDRGLLYSNQPQHF
clone size: -; D gene: -; V gene: TRBV7-8; J gene: TRBJ1-4; CDR3 DNA: TGTGCCAGCAGCTTAGGATCTAATGAAAAACTGTTTTTT; CDR3 protein: CASSLGSNEKLFF
clone size: -; D gene: -; V gene: TRBV5-4; J gene: TRBJ1-3; CDR3 DNA: TGTGCCAGCAGCTCTACGGTTACAGCTTCTGGAAACACCATATATTTT; CDR3 protein: CASSSTVTASGNTIYF
clone size: -; D gene: -; V gene: TRBV24-1; J gene: TRBJ2-1; CDR3 DNA: TGTGCCACCAGTGATCCGACTAGGCTGGGGCACAATGAGCAGTTCTTC; CDR3 protein: CATSDPTRLGHNEQFF
clone size: -; D gene: -; V gene: TRBV14; J gene: TRBJ2-5; CDR3 DNA: TGTGCCAGCAGCCAAGACATCGGGACCCAGTACTTC; CDR3 protein: CASSQDIGTQYF
clone size: -; D gene: -; V gene: TRBV7-3; J gene: TRBJ2-5; CDR3 DNA: TGTGCCAGCAGCTTTAGGGTAGGCGAGACCCAGTACTTC; CDR3 protein: CASSFRVGETQYF
clone size: once; D gene: -; V gene: TRBV5-1; J gene: TRBJ2-7; CDR3 DNA: TGCGCCAGCAGCTTGGAGGCAGTCGGCGAGCAGTACTTC; CDR3 protein: CASSLEAVGEQYF
clone size: -; D gene: -; V gene: TRBV11-2; J gene: TRBJ2-1; CDR3 DNA: TGTGCCAGCAGCTTAGTCATTAGTAGCGTCTATGAGCAGTTCTTC; CDR3 protein: CASSLVISSVYEQFF
clone size: -; D gene: -; V gene: TRBV7-9; J gene: TRBJ1-2; CDR3 DNA: TGTGCCAGCAGCTTCGACAGGCTCTCTGGCTACACCTTC; CDR3 protein: CASSFDRLSGYTF
clone size: -; D gene: -; V gene: TRBV28; J gene: TRBJ1-1; CDR3 DNA: TGTGCCAGCCAGGGGACACGAATAGAGAACACTGAAGCTTTCTTT; CDR3 protein: CASQGTRIENTEAFF